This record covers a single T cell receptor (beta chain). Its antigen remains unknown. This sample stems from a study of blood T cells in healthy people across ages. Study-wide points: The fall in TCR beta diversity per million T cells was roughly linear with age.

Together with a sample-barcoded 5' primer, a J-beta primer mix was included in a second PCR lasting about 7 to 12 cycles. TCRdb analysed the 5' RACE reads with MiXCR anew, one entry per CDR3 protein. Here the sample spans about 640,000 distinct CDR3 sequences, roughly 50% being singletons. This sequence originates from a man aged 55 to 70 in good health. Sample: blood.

The CDR3 region has the DNA TGTGCCACCCGGACAGGGGCTAACAATGAGCAGTTCTTC. This sequence encodes CATRTGANNEQFF. This chain connects TRBV12-3 or TRBV12-4 to TRBJ2-1; TRBD1 aligns across 9 bases. The CDR3 sequence is 13 residues long. Trimming removed 10 bases from V and 5 bases from J; junction bases left unmatched: 6.